This T cell receptor (beta chain) was sequenced for a study of T-cell reconstitution after alpha-beta-depleted transplantation in children. The TCRbeta library was prepared with unique molecular identifiers. From the PCR reads, TCRdb called clonotypes with MiXCR, one entry per CDR3 protein. The sample consists of 640,000 or so distinct CDR3 sequences, 16% of them appearing once. The sequence was obtained from a human donor who donated a stem cell graft to a child with acute myeloid leukemia. The sequencing here drew on PBMCs from the stem cell graft donor, taken from the stem cell graft.

In nucleotides, the CDR3 is TGTGCCAGCAGCTTATCTGGAGCGGAACCCCGAACGGAGCAGTTCTTC. Translating it yields CASSLSGAEPRTEQFF. J is TRBJ2-1 and V is TRBV7-9, with D possibly being TRBD2 (5 bases). Germline CDR1 SEHNR, CDR2 FQNEAQ (reference sequence). The CDR3 contains 16 residues. V was pared by 2 bases and J by 10 bases, with 21 bases between.